This T cell receptor beta chain is drawn from a study of OX40 agonist ivuxolimab in advanced cancers. As for the study in general: Having had anti-PD-1, anti-PD-L1 or anti-CTLA-4 therapy before was allowed, and approximately 40% had some. Three patients had partial responses: one hepatocellular carcinoma, two cutaneous melanoma. General study results and limits: Relative to CD4+ cells, CD8+ T cells on average had more expanded clones.

A history of autoimmune disease or systemic immunosuppression excluded patients. A note on this clone: Antigen: not known.

This CDR3 is built from 14 residues. Germline CDR1 is KGHSH and CDR2 is LQKENI. Measured with immunoSEQ multiplex PCR; TCRdb has only the in-frame clones, and not every one. The data show under 100,000 clones, roughly 90% seen once. Specimen: CD4+ or CD8+ T cells sorted from blood, collected in a trial of the OX40 agonist ivuxolimab. The chain has TRBV18 and TRBJ2-5, with D unresolved. TRBJ2-7 matches the DNA end more closely, so the J call is doubtful. The receptor comes from an adult with an advanced solid tumor such as melanoma, head and neck, liver or kidney cancer. The CDR3 DNA reads TGTGCCAGCTCACCAGGGGTGGGTACCTACGAGCAGTACTTC. Translated: CASSPGVGTYEQYF.